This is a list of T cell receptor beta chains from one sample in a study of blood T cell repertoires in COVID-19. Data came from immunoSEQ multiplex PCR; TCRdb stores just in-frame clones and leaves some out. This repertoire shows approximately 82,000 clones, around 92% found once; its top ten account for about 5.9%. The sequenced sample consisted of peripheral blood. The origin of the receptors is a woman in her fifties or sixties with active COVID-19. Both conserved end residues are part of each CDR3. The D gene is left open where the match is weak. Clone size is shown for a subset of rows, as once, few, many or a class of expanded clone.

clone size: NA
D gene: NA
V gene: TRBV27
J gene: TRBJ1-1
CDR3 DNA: TGTGCCAGCAGTCTCCGTCGGGGTGAAGCTTTCTTT
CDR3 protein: CASSLRRGEAFF

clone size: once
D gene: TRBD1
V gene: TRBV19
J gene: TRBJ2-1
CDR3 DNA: TGTGCCAGTAGTATCGGGACAGGGGATATCAATGAGCAGTTCTTC
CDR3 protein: CASSIGTGDINEQFF

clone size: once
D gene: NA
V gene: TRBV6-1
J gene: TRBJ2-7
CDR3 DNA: TGTGCCAGCAGTGAAGAAGCAGGTCCGTACTTC
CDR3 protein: CASSEEAGPYF

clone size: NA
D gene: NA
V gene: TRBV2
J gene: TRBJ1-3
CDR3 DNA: TGTGCCAGCAGTGTGGGGGGCTCTGGAAACACCATATATTTT
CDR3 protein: CASSVGGSGNTIYF

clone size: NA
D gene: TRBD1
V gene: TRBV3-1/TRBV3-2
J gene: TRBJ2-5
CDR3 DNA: TGTGCCAGCAGCCCACTGACAGGGGGCTTAAAGACCCAGTACTTC
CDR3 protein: CASSPLTGGLKTQYF

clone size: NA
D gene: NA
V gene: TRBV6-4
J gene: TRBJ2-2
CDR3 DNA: TGTGCCAGCAGTGACTCGAGGGGGGGGAACACCGGGGAGCTGTTTTTT
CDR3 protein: CASSDSRGGNTGELFF

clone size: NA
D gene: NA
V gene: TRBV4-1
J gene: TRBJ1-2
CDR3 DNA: TGCGCCAGCAGCCAAGCCAGGGGTTATGGAACTAACTATGGCTACACCTTC
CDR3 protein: CASSQARGYGTNYGYTF

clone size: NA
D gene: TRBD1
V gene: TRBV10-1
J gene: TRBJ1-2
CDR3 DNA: TGCGCCAGCACTCCGGGACAGGGGATAACTAACTATGGCTACACCTTC
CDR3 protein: CASTPGQGITNYGYTF

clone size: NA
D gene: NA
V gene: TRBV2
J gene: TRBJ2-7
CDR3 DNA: TGTGCCAGCAACCCGCAGGGGTACGAGCAGTACTTC
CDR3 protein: CASNPQGYEQYF

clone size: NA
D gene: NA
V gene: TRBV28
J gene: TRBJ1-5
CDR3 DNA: TGTGCCAGCAGTTTAAACCCGGATCAGCCCCAGCATTTT
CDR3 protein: CASSLNPDQPQHF

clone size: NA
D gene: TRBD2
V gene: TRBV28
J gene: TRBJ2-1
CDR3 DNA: TGTGCCAGCAGTCAAGAGCGACTAGCGGTATTTAGGAATGAGCAGTTCTTC
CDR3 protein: CASSQERLAVFRNEQFF

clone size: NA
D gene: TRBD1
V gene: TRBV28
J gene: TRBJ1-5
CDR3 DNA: TGTGCCAGCAGTTCACTCAGGGGGCATCAGCCCCAGCATTTT
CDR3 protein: CASSSLRGHQPQHF

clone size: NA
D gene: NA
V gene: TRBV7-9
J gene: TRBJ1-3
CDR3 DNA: TGTGCCAGCAGCCCACGGTTCGATTCTGGAAACACCATATATTTT
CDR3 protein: CASSPRFDSGNTIYF

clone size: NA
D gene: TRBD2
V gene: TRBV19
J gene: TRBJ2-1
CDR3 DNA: TGTGCCAGTATTGACCGAGGCGTGAGGACTAGCGGGAGGGATGAGCAGTTCTTC
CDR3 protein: CASIDRGVRTSGRDEQFF

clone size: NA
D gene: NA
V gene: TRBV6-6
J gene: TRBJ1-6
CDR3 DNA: TGTGCCAGCAGCCCTACCCTTTCACCCCTCCACTTT
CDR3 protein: CASSPTLSPLHF

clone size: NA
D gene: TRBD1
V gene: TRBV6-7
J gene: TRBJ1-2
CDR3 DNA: TGTGCCAGCAGCTGGACAGGGACCTATGGCTACACCTTC
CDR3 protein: CASSWTGTYGYTF

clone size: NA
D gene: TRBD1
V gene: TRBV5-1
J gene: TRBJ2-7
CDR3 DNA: TGCGCCAGCAGCTTGGGGGGACAGGACTCCTACGAGCAGTACTTC
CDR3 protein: CASSLGGQDSYEQYF

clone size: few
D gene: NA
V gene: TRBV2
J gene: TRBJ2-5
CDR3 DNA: TGTGCCAGCAGTGAGTCGAGGGTGGGAGAGACCCAGTACTTC
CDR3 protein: CASSESRVGETQYF

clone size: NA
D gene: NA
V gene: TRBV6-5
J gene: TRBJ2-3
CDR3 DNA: TGTGCCAGCAGTTCCCTCCGGACAGGCACAGATACGCAGTATTTT
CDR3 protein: CASSSLRTGTDTQYF

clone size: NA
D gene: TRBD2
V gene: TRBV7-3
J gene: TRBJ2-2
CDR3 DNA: TGTGCCAGCAGCTTAATAGGACTAGCGGGGGGCACCGGGGAGCTGTTTTTT
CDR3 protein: CASSLIGLAGGTGELFF

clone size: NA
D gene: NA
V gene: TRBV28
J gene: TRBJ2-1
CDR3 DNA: TGTGCCAGCAGTTCAACTAGTGATGAGCAGTTCTTC
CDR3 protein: CASSSTSDEQFF

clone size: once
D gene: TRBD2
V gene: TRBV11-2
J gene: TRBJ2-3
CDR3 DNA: TGTGCCAGCAGCTTGGCCAGCGGGGGGGCGGGGGATACGCAGTATTTT
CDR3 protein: CASSLASGGAGDTQYF

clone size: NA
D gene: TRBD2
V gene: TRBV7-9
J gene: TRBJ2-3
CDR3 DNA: TGTGCCAGCAGCCGCGGACTAGCGGGGGGATCCACAGATACGCAGTATTTT
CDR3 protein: CASSRGLAGGSTDTQYF

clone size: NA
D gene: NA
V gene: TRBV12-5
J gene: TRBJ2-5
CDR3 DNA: TGTGCTAGTGGTTTGACAGGGTACGAGACCCAGTACTTC
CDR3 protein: CASGLTGYETQYF

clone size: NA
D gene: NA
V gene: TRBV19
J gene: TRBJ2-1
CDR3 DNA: TGTGCCAGTAGTAGACCGAGTGGTAGCCCACTCAATGAGCAGTTCTTC
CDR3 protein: CASSRPSGSPLNEQFF

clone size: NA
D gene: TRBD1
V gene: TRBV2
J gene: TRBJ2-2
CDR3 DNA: TGTGCCAGCAGTCCTTCGACAGGGGGTATCGGGGAGCTGTTTTTT
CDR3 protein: CASSPSTGGIGELFF

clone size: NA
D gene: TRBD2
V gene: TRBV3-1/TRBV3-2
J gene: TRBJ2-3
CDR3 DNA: TGTGCCAGCAGCCAAGAAATACTAGCGGGAGTGGATACGCAGTATTTT
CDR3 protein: CASSQEILAGVDTQYF

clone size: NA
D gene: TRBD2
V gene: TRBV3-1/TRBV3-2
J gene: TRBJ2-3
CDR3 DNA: TGTGCCAGCAGCTACCGCCTGACTAGCGGGGGGACAGATACGCAGTATTTT
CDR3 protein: CASSYRLTSGGTDTQYF

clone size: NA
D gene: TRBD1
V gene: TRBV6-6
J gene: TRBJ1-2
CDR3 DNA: TGTGCCAGCAGTGTGACAGGGGACTATGGCTACACCTTC
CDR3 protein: CASSVTGDYGYTF

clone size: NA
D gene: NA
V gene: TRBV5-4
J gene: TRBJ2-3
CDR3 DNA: TGTGCCAGCAGCCCTAGGGGACTTCACACAGATACGCAGTATTTT
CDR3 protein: CASSPRGLHTDTQYF

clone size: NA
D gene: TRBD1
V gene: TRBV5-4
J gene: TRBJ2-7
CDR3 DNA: TGTGCCAGCAGCTCTAACAGGGGAGCCTACGAGCAGTACTTC
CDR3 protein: CASSSNRGAYEQYF

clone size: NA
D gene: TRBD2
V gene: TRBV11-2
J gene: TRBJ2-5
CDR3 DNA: TGTGCCAGCAGCTTACAAGCGGGGGGAATGGAGACCCAGTACTTC
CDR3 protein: CASSLQAGGMETQYF

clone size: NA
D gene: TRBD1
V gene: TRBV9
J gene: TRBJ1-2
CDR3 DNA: TGTGCCAGCAGCGTAGGAGACAGGGCGAACTATGGCTACACCTTC
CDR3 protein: CASSVGDRANYGYTF

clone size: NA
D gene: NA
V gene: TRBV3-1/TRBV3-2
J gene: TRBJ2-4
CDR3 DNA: TGTGCCAGCAGCCAAGATCCCGGGGAAGACATTCAGTACTTC
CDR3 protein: CASSQDPGEDIQYF

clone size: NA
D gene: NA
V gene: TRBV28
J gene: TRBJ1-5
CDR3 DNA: TGTGCCAGCAGTTTAAAGGAGGGGTATCAGCCCCAGCATTTT
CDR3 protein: CASSLKEGYQPQHF

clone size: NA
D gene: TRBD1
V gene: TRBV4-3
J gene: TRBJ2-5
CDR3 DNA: TGCGCCAGCAGCCGAACCTATGACAGGGTCGGTGAGACCCAGTACTTC
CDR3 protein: CASSRTYDRVGETQYF

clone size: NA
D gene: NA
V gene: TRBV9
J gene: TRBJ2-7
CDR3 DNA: TGTGCCAGCAGCGTATCCCCCGACAGGATACAAAACGAGCAGTACTTC
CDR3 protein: CASSVSPDRIQNEQYF

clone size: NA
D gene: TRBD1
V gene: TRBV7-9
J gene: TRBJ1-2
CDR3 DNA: TGTGCCAGCAGCCGCGGACAGGGGAATGGTGGCTACACCTTC
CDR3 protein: CASSRGQGNGGYTF

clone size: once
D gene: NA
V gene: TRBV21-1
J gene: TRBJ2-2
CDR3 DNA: TGTGCCAGAAAGGGCAGGGGAGAAAGCGGGGAGCTGTTTTTT
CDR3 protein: CARKGRGESGELFF

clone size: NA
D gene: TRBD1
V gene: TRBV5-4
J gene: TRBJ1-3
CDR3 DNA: TGTGCCAGCAGCTTGGCAGGGTCACAGGGGGGAAACACCATATATTTT
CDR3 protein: CASSLAGSQGGNTIYF

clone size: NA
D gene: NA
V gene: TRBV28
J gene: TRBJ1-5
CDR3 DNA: TGTGCCAGCAGTTTCAGTAAGAGGGATCATCAGCCCCAGCATTTT
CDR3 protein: CASSFSKRDHQPQHF